A selection of T cell receptor beta chains follows, all from one sample in a study of T cell clonotyping in hematopoietic cell transplantation. Clones were sequenced by immunoSEQ multiplex PCR, and TCRdb holds only the in-frame ones, with some missing. This table holds some 11,000 clones, approximately 49% found once. Sequencing used PBMCs, obtained 30 days after allogeneic stem cell transplant. The receptors were gathered from a male patient in his fifties or sixties who had an allogeneic stem cell transplant from an unrelated donor, so the T cells may come from the graft donor. Some clones in this sample may be carry-over from other donors' samples. The CDR3 runs from the conserved cysteine through the conserved F or W. A D gene is named only where the DNA matches it firmly. The listing skips clone size in some rows; elsewhere it reads once, few, many or a size class.

V: TRBV30; size: few; D: .; J: TRBJ2-7; CDR3: CACGPRRSYEQYF; DNA: TGTGCCTGTGGTCCGAGGCGATCCTACGAGCAGTACTTC
V: TRBV7-2; size: .; D: .; J: TRBJ1-3; CDR3: CASSLALGDTIYF; DNA: TGTGCCAGCAGCTTAGCGCTAGGGGACACCATATATTTT
V: TRBV6-5; size: .; D: .; J: TRBJ2-7; CDR3: CASSCSWVKSYEQYF; DNA: TGTGCCAGCAGTTGCTCGTGGGTCAAGTCCTACGAGCAGTACTTC
V: TRBV5-4; size: few; D: TRBD2; J: TRBJ2-5; CDR3: CASSLIGEGETQYF; DNA: TGTGCCAGCAGCTTGATTGGGGAGGGGGAGACCCAGTACTTC
V: TRBV20-1; size: .; D: .; J: TRBJ1-2; CDR3: CSADTYGYTF; DNA: TGCAGTGCAGACACCTATGGCTACACCTTC
V: TRBV9; size: .; D: .; J: TRBJ1-2; CDR3: CASSRGGNGYTF; DNA: TGTGCCAGCAGCAGGGGAGGAAATGGCTACACCTTC
V: TRBV30; size: once; D: .; J: TRBJ1-5; CDR3: CAWSARLGVRQPQHF; DNA: TGTGCCTGGAGTGCTCGGCTGGGGGTGCGCCAGCCCCAGCATTTT
V: TRBV30; size: .; D: .; J: TRBJ1-5; CDR3: CAWSEGVAQPQHF; DNA: TGTGCCTGGAGTGAGGGGGTTGCTCAGCCCCAGCATTTT
V: TRBV29-1; size: .; D: .; J: TRBJ1-2; CDR3: CSVEGEDSYGYTF; DNA: TGCAGCGTTGAAGGCGAGGACAGCTATGGCTACACCTTC
V: TRBV30; size: .; D: TRBD1; J: TRBJ2-7; CDR3: CAWSRDRGAEQYF; DNA: TGTGCCTGGAGCCGGGACAGGGGGGCCGAGCAGTACTTC
V: TRBV10-2; size: few; D: TRBD2; J: TRBJ2-7; CDR3: CASSETASGSRGSEQYF; DNA: TGCGCCAGCAGTGAGACGGCTAGCGGGAGCCGAGGGAGCGAGCAGTACTTC
V: TRBV30; size: .; D: .; J: TRBJ2-5; CDR3: CAWSSPGLGQETQYF; DNA: TGTGCCTGGAGTTCGCCGGGACTGGGACAAGAGACCCAGTACTTC
V: TRBV21-1; size: few; D: .; J: TRBJ2-5; CDR3: CASSKVGVRGSETQYF; DNA: TGTGCCAGCAGCAAAGTGGGGGTGCGGGGATCGGAGACCCAGTACTTC
V: TRBV19; size: few; D: .; J: TRBJ1-4; CDR3: CASRRTEKLFF; DNA: TGTGCCAGTAGAAGAACTGAAAAACTGTTTTTT
V: TRBV27; size: .; D: TRBD1; J: TRBJ1-1; CDR3: CASSFSRGNTEAFF; DNA: TGTGCCAGCAGTTTCAGCAGGGGGAATACTGAAGCTTTCTTT
V: TRBV4-3; size: once; D: .; J: TRBJ2-7; CDR3: CASSQGDGDYEQYF; DNA: TGCGCCAGCAGCCAAGGGGACGGAGACTACGAGCAGTACTTC
V: TRBV19; size: few; D: .; J: TRBJ1-2; CDR3: CASTRGYGYTF; DNA: TGTGCCAGTACCCGGGGGTATGGCTACACCTTC
V: TRBV30; size: .; D: TRBD1; J: TRBJ1-2; CDR3: CAWSVPSGYIGQGGYGYTF; DNA: TGTGCCTGGAGTGTGCCATCTGGATATATCGGACAGGGTGGCTATGGCTACACCTTC
V: TRBV5-1; size: .; D: TRBD1; J: TRBJ1-2; CDR3: CASSLAPGTGAVSYGYTF; DNA: TGCGCCAGCAGCTTGGCCCCAGGGACAGGGGCGGTGAGCTATGGCTACACCTTC
V: TRBV30; size: .; D: .; J: TRBJ2-2; CDR3: CAWSVRLGTAGELFF; DNA: TGTGCCTGGAGTGTACGACTAGGGACGGCCGGGGAGCTGTTTTTT
V: TRBV5-1; size: few; D: TRBD1; J: TRBJ1-1; CDR3: CASSRDSIMNTEAFF; DNA: TGCGCCAGCAGCAGGGACAGTATCATGAACACTGAAGCTTTCTTT
V: TRBV29-1; size: .; D: .; J: TRBJ1-1; CDR3: CSVDAQGSAFF; DNA: TGCAGCGTTGACGCGCAGGGGAGCGCTTTCTTT
V: TRBV29-1; size: .; D: TRBD1; J: TRBJ1-1; CDR3: CSVEAGQENTEAFF; DNA: TGCAGCGTTGAAGCGGGACAGGAGAACACTGAAGCTTTCTTT
V: TRBV14; size: .; D: .; J: TRBJ2-5; CDR3: CASSQVSETQYF; DNA: TGTGCCAGCAGCCAAGTCTCGGAGACCCAGTACTTC
V: TRBV20-1; size: .; D: .; J: TRBJ2-7; CDR3: CSARDGRTQYF; DNA: TGCAGTGCTAGAGATGGCCGGACGCAGTACTTC
V: TRBV2; size: few; D: TRBD1; J: TRBJ2-4; CDR3: CASSDRGGYIQYF; DNA: TGTGCCAGCAGCGACAGGGGGGGATACATTCAGTACTTC
V: TRBV6-6; size: .; D: .; J: TRBJ1-5; CDR3: CASRSTVGQPQHF; DNA: TGTGCCAGCAGATCGACAGTGGGTCAGCCCCAGCATTTT
V: TRBV7-2; size: .; D: TRBD1; J: TRBJ1-1; CDR3: CASSPGQGTEAFF; DNA: TGTGCCAGCAGCCCGGGACAGGGGACTGAAGCTTTCTTT
V: TRBV5-6; size: .; D: .; J: TRBJ2-7; CDR3: CASSFGLGLYEQYF; DNA: TGTGCCAGCAGCTTCGGTTTGGGGCTCTACGAGCAGTACTTC
V: TRBV27; size: few; D: TRBD2; J: TRBJ2-7; CDR3: CASSPPGGDEQYF; DNA: TGTGCCAGCAGCCCCCCGGGGGGTGACGAGCAGTACTTC
V: TRBV5-6; size: .; D: .; J: TRBJ2-7; CDR3: CASSLGRATYEQYF; DNA: TGTGCCAGCAGCTTGGGCAGGGCAACCTACGAGCAGTACTTC
V: TRBV4-3; size: few; D: .; J: TRBJ2-1; CDR3: CASSQRGLNNEQFF; DNA: TGCGCCAGCAGCCAAAGAGGACTGAACAATGAGCAGTTCTTC
V: TRBV20-1; size: .; D: .; J: TRBJ1-2; CDR3: CSAEALYGYTF; DNA: TGCAGTGCCGAGGCCCTCTATGGCTACACCTTC
V: TRBV29-1; size: .; D: .; J: TRBJ2-7; CDR3: CSVGASYEQYF; DNA: TGCAGCGTGGGAGCCTCCTACGAGCAGTACTTC
V: TRBV11-2; size: .; D: TRBD1; J: TRBJ1-2; CDR3: CASSLTGDYGYTF; DNA: TGTGCCAGCAGCCTGACAGGGGACTATGGCTACACCTTC
V: TRBV11-3; size: few; D: .; J: TRBJ2-2; CDR3: CASSFRDGELFF; DNA: TGTGCCAGCAGCTTTAGGGACGGGGAGCTGTTTTTT
V: TRBV28; size: few; D: TRBD2; J: TRBJ2-7; CDR3: CASSLGWEGQYEQYF; DNA: TGTGCCAGCAGTTTAGGGTGGGAGGGCCAGTACGAGCAGTACTTC
V: TRBV6-5; size: .; D: TRBD2; J: TRBJ2-5; CDR3: CASNRSPSGEETQYF; DNA: TGTGCCAGCAACCGGTCCCCTAGCGGTGAAGAGACCCAGTACTTC